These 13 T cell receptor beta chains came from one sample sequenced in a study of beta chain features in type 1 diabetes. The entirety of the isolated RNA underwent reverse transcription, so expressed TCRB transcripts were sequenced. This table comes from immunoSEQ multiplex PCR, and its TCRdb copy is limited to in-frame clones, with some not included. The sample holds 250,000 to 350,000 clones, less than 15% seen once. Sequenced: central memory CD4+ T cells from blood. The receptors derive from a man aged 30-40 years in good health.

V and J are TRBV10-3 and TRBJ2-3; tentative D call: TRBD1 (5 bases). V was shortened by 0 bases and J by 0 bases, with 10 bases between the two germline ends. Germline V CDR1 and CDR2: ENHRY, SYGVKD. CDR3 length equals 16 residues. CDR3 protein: CAISESWTTSTDTQYF. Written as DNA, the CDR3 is TGTGCCATCAGTGAGTCTTGGACAACTAGCACAGATACGCAGTATTTT.

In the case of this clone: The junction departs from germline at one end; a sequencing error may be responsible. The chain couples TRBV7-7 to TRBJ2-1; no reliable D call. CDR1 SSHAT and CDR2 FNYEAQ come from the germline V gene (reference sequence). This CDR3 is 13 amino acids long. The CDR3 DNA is TGTGCTAGCAGCTTCAGCCCTCGGGATGAGCAGTTCTTC. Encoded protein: CASSFSPRDEQFF. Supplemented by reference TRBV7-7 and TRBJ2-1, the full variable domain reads GAGVSQSPRYKVTKRGQDVTLRCDPISSHATLYWYQQALGQGPEFLTYFNYEAQPDKSGLPSDRFSAERPEGSISTLTIQRTEQRDSAMYRCASSFSPRDEQFFGPGTRLTVL.

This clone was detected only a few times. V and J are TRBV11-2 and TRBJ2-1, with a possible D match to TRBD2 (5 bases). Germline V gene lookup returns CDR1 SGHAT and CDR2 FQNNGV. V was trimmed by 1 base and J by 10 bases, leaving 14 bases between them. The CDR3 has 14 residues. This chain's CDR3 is CASSLGSGILEQFF. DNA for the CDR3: TGTGCCAGCAGCTTAGGTTCCGGGATCCTAGAGCAGTTCTTC.

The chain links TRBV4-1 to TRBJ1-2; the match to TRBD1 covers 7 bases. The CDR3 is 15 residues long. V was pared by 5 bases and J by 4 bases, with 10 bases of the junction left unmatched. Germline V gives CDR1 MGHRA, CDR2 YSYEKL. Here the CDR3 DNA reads TGCGCCAGCAGCTCAAATACCGGGACAGTCTATGGCTACACCTTC. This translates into CASSSNTGTVYGYTF.

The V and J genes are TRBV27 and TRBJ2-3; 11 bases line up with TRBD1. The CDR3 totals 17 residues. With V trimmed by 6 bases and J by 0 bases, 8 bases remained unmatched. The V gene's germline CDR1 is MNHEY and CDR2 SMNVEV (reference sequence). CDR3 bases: TGTGCCAGCAGCCCGGACAGGGGGCCTTCAAGCACAGATACGCAGTATTTT. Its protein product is CASSPDRGPSSTDTQYF.

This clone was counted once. The CDR3 region is CASSFRGSPEKLFF. The CDR3 DNA reads as TGTGCCAGCAGTTTCAGGGGGTCCCCTGAAAAACTGTTTTTT. The chain links TRBV27 to TRBJ1-4; TRBD1 matches at 7 bases. V lost 3 bases, J lost 7 bases, and 5 bases stayed unmatched. Germline V gene sequence: CDR1 MNHEY, CDR2 SMNVEV (reference sequence). This CDR3 comprises 14 residues.

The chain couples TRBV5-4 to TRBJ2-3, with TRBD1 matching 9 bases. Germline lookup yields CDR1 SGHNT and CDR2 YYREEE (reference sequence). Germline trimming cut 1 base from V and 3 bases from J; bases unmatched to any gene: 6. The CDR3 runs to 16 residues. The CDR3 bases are TGTGCCAGCAGCTTGCCCGGGACAGGGCTAACAGATACGCAGTATTTT. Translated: CASSLPGTGLTDTQYF.

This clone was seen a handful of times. CDR3 residues: CASSPRKGNSYNEQFF. In DNA form, the CDR3 reads TGTGCCAGCAGCCCGCGCAAGGGTAACTCCTACAATGAGCAGTTCTTC. The V and J genes are TRBV14 and TRBJ2-1; D is ambiguous. The V gene lost 4 bases and the J gene lost 0 bases, with 13 bases spanning the gap. The CDR3 length is 16 residues. Germline CDR1 SGHDN, CDR2 FVKESK.

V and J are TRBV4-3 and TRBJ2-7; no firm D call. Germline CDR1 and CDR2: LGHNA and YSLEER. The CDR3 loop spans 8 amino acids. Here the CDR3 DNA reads TGCGCCAGCAGCCTCCAAATCGTC. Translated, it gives CASSLQIV.

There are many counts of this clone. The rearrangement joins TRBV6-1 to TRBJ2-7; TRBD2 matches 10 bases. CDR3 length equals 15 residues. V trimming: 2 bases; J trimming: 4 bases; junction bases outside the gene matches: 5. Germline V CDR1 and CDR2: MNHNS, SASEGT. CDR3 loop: CASSESLAGAYEQYV. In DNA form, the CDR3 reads TGTGCCAGCAGTGAAAGTCTAGCGGGAGCATACGAGCAGTACGTC.

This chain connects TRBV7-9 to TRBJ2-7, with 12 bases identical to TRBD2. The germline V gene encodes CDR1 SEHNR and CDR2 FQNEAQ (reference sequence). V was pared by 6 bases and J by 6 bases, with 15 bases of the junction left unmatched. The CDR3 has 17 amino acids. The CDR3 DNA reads TGTGCCAGCAGACGGACAGGGAGCCTAGCGGGAGGGGGCGAGCAGTACGTC. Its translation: CASRRTGSLAGGGEQYV.

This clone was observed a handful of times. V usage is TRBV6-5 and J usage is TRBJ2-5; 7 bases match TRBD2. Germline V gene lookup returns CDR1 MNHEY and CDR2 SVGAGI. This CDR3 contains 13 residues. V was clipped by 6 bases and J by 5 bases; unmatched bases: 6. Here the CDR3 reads CASRTQAGETQYF. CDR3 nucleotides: TGTGCCAGCAGAACCCAAGCGGGGGAGACCCAGTACTTC.

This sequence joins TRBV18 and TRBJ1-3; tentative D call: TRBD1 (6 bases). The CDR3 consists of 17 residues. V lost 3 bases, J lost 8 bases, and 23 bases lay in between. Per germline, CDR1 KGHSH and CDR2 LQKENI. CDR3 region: CASSPGYRERPRDTIYF. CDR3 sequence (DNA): TGTGCCAGCTCACCGGGGTACAGGGAGCGGCCTCGAGACACCATATATTTT.